Given below is one T cell receptor (beta chain) in context. Its antigen remains unidentified. Deletions cut 4 bases from V and 2 bases from J, with 15 bases between. Germline V gene sequence: CDR1 SQVTM, CDR2 ANQGSEA. This CDR3 has 14 residues. The data originate from a study of cytomegalovirus exposure and HLA in healthy donors. Broader study findings: Later analysis showed most CMV-associated TCR beta chains appearing HLA-restricted. Accounts indicate the classifier identified cytomegalovirus status with strong specificity and sensitivity. Among TCR beta chains, those listed as cytomegalovirus-associated numbered fewer than 200. In a later analysis, at a false discovery rate of 0.05, about 16,000 TCR beta sequences matched HLA alleles.

The PCR had 60 Vbeta and 13 Jbeta primers. Produced via immunoSEQ multiplex PCR; TCRdb's table is partial and in-frame only. The sample comprises approximately 150,000 clones, around 80% of which are singletons, and roughly 2.9% rests with the top ten. J is TRBJ2-7 and V is TRBV29-1; the D gene is possibly TRBD1 (6 bases). Input material: PBMCs. This clonotype was sampled from a female donor in good health and CMV-seronegative. The CDR3 sequence is CSVGGTLTPYEQYF. The CDR3 DNA sequence: TGCAGCGTTGGAGGGACACTAACTCCCTACGAGCAGTACTTC.